This T cell receptor (beta chain) was recovered during a study of graft-versus-host responses after intestinal transplantation (dated by TCRdb to 2020 to 2023). For context, the study as a whole: Multivisceral, liver-intestinal, or isolated intestinal transplants were received by the recipients. Samples from a few later patients were sequenced in-house on an Illumina MiSeq with MiXCR processing rather than by the commercial service. Every recipient was given anti-thymocyte globulin induction, then maintenance tacrolimus and steroids for 3 to 4 years. The cohort enrolled 20 to 25 intestinal transplant recipients including one retransplant, and a few patients lacking pretransplant specimens were excluded. To identify alloreactive clones, pre-transplant mixed lymphocyte reaction products were sequenced and compared with unstimulated pre-transplant donor and recipient T cells. Graft-versus-host and host-versus-graft alloreactive T cell clones were tracked in the graft, circulation and bone marrow after intestinal transplantation using bulk TCR-beta CDR3 sequencing. A peak of at least 4% donor T cells among recipient peripheral blood mononuclear cells was the definition used for donor T cell macrochimerism. Overall study results and their limits: The relatively low number and heterogeneity of intestinal transplant patients limited the conclusions. High GvH to HvG T cell clonal ratios were observed in the allografts of patients with donor T cell macrochimerism. GvH clones were found in recipient bone marrow, and some of the GvH clones appeared earlier in ileal mucosa or blood, which is consistent with an intestinal mucosal origin. Early after transplant, declines in HvG clones were associated with peak levels of circulating GvH clones.

The protocol used for the library was the immunoSEQ multiplex PCR assay. In most patients, genomic DNA was isolated using the Qiagen DNeasy Blood and Tissue Kit and sent frozen to Adaptive Biotechnologies for TCR sequencing. Adaptive Biotechnologies carried out high-throughput TCR-beta CDR3 sequencing of genomic DNA for most patients. As for the authors' bioinformatics: Adaptive's ImmunoSEQ software was the source of the TCR sequencing data for about 18 patients, while a few other patients were processed with MiXCR and VDJtools. CD4 versus CD8 sorting errors were corrected by removing sequences found in both subsets at a frequency ratio below 5:1. CDR3 nucleotide sequences shared by donor and recipient were removed because the origin of these sequences could not be assigned. At least 2-fold expansion over unstimulated cells and a minimum CFSE-low frequency of 0.002% (template counts) or 0.001% (read counts) were required for clones to be classified as alloreactive. Clones detected in sequenced pre-transplant spleen, lymph node, or MLR CFSE-low populations of the donor or recipient were defined as mappable. Cumulative frequency of alloreactive clones was calculated as a percentage of all sequences weighted by copy number. TCRdb holds this immuneACCESS table with in-frame rearrangements only. Some clones are missing; in checked studies, unresolved V genes explain under half, and the rest has no known cause. V, J and clone size are those of that table, while D and trimming were read from the DNA. Here the sample has 90,000 to 150,000 clones; about 93% occur a single time. The top ten clones comprise roughly 0.11% of the sample.

Concerning this clone itself: No cognate antigen has been identified for it. Within one base of it there is no much larger clone, and no base qualities were kept.

Taken from the germline V gene, the CDR1 and CDR2 loops are MDHEN and SYDVKM. The CDR3, from cysteine to phenylalanine, totals 18 residues. The kept DNA is CDR3 alone, 54 bases in frame from the first base. V is pruned by 5 bases and J by 0 bases, leaving 12 bases of the junction without a gene match. The intended sense of this specimen's time point label: cells obtained before transplantation from donor or recipient. CD3+CD4+ and CD3+CD8+ populations were FACS-sorted from unstimulated pre-transplant donor and recipient cells taken from spleen or lymph nodes. Rearrangement joined TRBV28 to TRBJ2-4; the junction holds 8 bases that match TRBD1. The clonotype originates from a human donor who received an intestinal transplant. This material consisted of unstimulated CD4+ T cells sorted from spleen or lymph node cells, taken before intestinal transplant. The CDR3 loop reads CASSQTGTGALAKNIQYF. In nucleotides, the sequence is TGTGCCAGCAGTCAGACCGGGACAGGAGCTTTAGCCAAAAACATTCAGTACTTC.